This T cell receptor (beta chain) originates from a study of blood T cell repertoires in COVID-19. At the level of the study: Sites across the United States, Italy and Spain contributed samples from acute and convalescent COVID-19. Nucleic acid was either cDNA or gDNA, and it came from T cells, B-cell-depleted T cells, or PBMCs.

The CDR3 has 15 residues. CDR1 SGHRS and CDR2 YFSETQ come from the germline V gene. Germline trimming cut 2 bases from V and 7 bases from J; bases unmatched to any gene: 8. Measured with immunoSEQ multiplex PCR; TCRdb has only the in-frame clones, and not every one. The data contain tens of thousands of clones, 85% to 90% of them seen just once; the ten biggest clones take up approximately 4.8%. This clonotype originated in a woman over 75 with active COVID-19. The genes are TRBV5-1 and TRBJ2-1, with 8 bases matching TRBD2. Sequencing input: peripheral blood. In DNA form, the CDR3 reads TGCGCCAGCAGCTTTGACAGCGGGAGAAGGAATGAGCAGTTCTTC. Translated: CASSFDSGRRNEQFF.